The 6 T cell receptor beta chains below all came from one sample that was sequenced in a study of blood T cell repertoires in COVID-19 (dated by TCRdb to 2018 to 2021). To prepare the library, the immunoSEQ multiplex PCR assay was applied. TCRdb mirrors the immuneACCESS table, restricted to in-frame sequences. Some clones are absent from its copies; in checked studies, under half trace to an unresolved V gene, and the reason for the others is unknown. A total of about 80,000 clones appear in this sample, roughly 85% of them only once. Around 36% of the sample is in the top ten clones. Sequencing input: peripheral blood. All receptors come from a woman aged 70-85 years with acute or convalescent COVID-19.

The CDR3 DNA reads as TGTGCCAGCAGCCATTATCGGAACACTGAAGCTTTCTTT. It encodes CASSHYRNTEAFF. This sequence joins TRBV14 and TRBJ1-1; D not certain. The CDR3 loop spans 13 amino acids. Germline V CDR1 and CDR2: SGHDN, FVKESK. Trimming cost V 3 bases and J 1 base, with 6 bases left between them.

This chain connects TRBV5-4 to TRBJ1-4; TRBD1 matches 7 bases. The ends lost 4 bases at V and 8 bases at J; junction bases unmatched: 5. Germline-derived CDR1 and CDR2 are SGHNT and YYREEE (reference sequence). This CDR3 is built from 13 residues. The CDR3 reads CASSLGQEEKLFF. As DNA, the CDR3 is TGTGCCAGCAGCCTAGGACAGGAGGAAAAACTGTTTTTT.

This clone was detected a few times. The chain has TRBV12-3 or TRBV12-4 and TRBJ2-7; D is unclear. This CDR3 region has 12 residues. Trimming stripped 5 bases from V and 2 bases from J, with 7 bases between. CDR3 loop: CASSPIPYEQYF. CDR3 in DNA: TGTGCCAGCAGTCCCATCCCCTACGAGCAGTACTTC.

The chain combines TRBV3-1 (or the pseudogene TRBV3-2) with TRBJ2-5; the D gene is possibly TRBD1 (5 bases). The germline CDR1 and CDR2 sequences are LGHDT and YNNKEL (reference sequence). The CDR3 consists of 12 residues. V was clipped by 0 bases and J by 7 bases, with 6 bases between them. CDR3 in amino acids: CASSQDQGTQYF. CDR3 bases: TGTGCCAGCAGCCAAGATCAGGGGACCCAGTACTTC.

The gene calls are TRBV19 and TRBJ2-1; 8 bases line up with TRBD2. The CDR3 covers 15 residues. After removal of 3 bases from V and 4 bases from J, the junction contained 5 bases not matched to a gene. Germline assignment: CDR1 LNHDA and CDR2 SQIVND (reference sequence). The CDR3 is CASSIGGLGYNEQFF. As DNA, the CDR3 is TGTGCCAGTAGTATCGGGGGACTAGGGTACAATGAGCAGTTCTTC.

This clone was seen just once. The chain has TRBV9 and TRBJ2-3; D remains ambiguous. In germline, CDR1 is SGDLS, CDR2 YYNGEE. The V gene lost 2 bases and the J gene lost 6 bases, with 10 bases spanning the gap. This CDR3 region has 13 residues. The CDR3, as DNA: TGTGCCAGCAGCGTTCTCGAGGCGGATACGCAGTATTTT. It encodes CASSVLEADTQYF.